This T cell receptor beta chain comes out of a study of regulatory dendritic cells for organ transplantation. Allogeneic regulatory or mature dendritic cells were co-cultured for roughly five days with CFSE-labeled sorted T cells at 1:10. Measured with immunoSEQ multiplex PCR; TCRdb has only the in-frame clones, and not every one. The sample includes about 20,000 clones, roughly four fifths of them seen just once. V shed 2 bases and J shed 3 bases, with 3 bases lying between them. This CDR3 has 12 residues. Germline assignment: CDR1 MNHEY and CDR2 SVGAGI. Remarks on this clone: Its cognate antigen is unknown.

The specimen was memory CD4+ T cells from blood cultured with regulatory dendritic cells. Sample subset: CD45RO+ memory T cells. This clonotype was obtained from a human donor in good health. The gene calls are TRBV6-5 and TRBJ2-3; D is uncertain. In nucleotides, the CDR3 is TGTGCCAGCAGTTACACTACAGATACGCAGTATTTT. It codes for CASSYTTDTQYF.